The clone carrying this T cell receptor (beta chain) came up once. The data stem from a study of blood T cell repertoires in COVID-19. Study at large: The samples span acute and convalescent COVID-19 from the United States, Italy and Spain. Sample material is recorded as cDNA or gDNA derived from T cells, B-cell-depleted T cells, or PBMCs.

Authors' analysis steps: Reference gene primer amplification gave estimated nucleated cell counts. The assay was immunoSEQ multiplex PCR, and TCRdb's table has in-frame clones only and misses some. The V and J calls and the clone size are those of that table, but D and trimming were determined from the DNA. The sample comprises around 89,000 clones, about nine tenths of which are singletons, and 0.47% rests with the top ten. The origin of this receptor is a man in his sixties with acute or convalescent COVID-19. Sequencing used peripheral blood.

In nucleotides, the CDR3 is TGTGCCAGCAGCCGGACGGGGGGGAGCTCCTACGAGCAGTACTTC. Encoded protein: CASSRTGGSSYEQYF. The chain uses TRBV7-9 and TRBJ2-7; 8 nucleotides align to TRBD2. CDR1 SEHNR and CDR2 FQNEAQ come from the germline V gene (reference sequence). The CDR3 is 15 residues long. J lost 0 bases, V lost 5 bases, and 6 bases had no gene match.